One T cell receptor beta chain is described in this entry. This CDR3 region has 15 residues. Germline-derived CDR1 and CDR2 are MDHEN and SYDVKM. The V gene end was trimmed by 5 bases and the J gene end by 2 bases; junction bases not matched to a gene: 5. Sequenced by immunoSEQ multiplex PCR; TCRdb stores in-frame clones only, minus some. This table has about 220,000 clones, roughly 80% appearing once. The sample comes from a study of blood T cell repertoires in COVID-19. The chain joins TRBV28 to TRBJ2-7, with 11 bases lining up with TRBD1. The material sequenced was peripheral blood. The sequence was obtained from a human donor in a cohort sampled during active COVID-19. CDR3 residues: CASSLPGQGAYEQYF. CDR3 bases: TGTGCCAGCAGTCTCCCGGGACAGGGGGCCTACGAGCAGTACTTC. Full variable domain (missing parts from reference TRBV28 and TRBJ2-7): DVKVTQSSRYLVKRTGEKVFLECVQDMDHENMFWYRQDPGLGLRLIYFSYDVKMKEKGDIPEGYSVSREKKERFSLILESASTNQTSMYLCASSLPGQGAYEQYFGPGTRLTVT.